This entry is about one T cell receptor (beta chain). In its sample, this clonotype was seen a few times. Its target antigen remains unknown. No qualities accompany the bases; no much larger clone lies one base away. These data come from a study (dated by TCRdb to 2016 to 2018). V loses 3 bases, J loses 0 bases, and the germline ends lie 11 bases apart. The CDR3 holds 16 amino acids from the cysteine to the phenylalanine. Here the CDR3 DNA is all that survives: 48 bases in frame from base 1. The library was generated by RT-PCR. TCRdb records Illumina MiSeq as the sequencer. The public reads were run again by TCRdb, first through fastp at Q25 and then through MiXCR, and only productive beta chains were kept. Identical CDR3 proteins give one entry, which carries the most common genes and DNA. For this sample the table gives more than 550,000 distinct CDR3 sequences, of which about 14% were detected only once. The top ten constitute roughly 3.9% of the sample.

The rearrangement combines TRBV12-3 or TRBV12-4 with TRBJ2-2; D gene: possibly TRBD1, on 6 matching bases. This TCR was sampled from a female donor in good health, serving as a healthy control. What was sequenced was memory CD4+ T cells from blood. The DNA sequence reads TGTGCCAGCAGTTTCGAAGGGGGATCGAACACCGGGGAGCTGTTTTTT. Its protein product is CASSFEGGSNTGELFF.